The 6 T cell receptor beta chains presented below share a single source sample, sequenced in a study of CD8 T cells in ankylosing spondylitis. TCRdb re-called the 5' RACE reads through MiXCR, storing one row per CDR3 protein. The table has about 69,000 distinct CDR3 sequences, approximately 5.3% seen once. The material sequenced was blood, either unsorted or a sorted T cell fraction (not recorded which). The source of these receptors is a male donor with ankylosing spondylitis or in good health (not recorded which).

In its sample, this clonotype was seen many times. This chain's CDR3 is CASSQDNLAGGSNEQFF. In nucleotides, the CDR3 is TGCGCCAGCAGCCAAGATAACCTAGCGGGGGGGTCCAATGAGCAGTTCTTC. The chain combines TRBV4-1 with TRBJ2-1, with 12 bases that match TRBD2. With 0 bases clipped from V and 6 bases from J, the junction kept 6 bases outside the gene matches. The CDR3 totals 17 residues. CDR1 MGHRA and CDR2 YSYEKL come from the germline V gene.

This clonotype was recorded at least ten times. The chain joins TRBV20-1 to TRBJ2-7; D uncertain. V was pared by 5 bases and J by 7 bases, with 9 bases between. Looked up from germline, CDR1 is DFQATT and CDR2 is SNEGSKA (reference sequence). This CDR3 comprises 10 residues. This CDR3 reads CSAVWLEQYF. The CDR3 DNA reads TGCAGTGCTGTCTGGTTGGAGCAGTACTTC.

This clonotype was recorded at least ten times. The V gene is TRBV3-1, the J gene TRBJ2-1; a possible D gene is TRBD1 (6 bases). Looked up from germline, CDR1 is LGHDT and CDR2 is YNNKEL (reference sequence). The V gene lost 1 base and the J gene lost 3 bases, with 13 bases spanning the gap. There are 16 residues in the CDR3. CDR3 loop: CASSQAQGSNYNEQFF. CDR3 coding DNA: TGTGCCAGCAGCCAAGCGCAGGGGTCAAACTACAATGAGCAGTTCTTC.

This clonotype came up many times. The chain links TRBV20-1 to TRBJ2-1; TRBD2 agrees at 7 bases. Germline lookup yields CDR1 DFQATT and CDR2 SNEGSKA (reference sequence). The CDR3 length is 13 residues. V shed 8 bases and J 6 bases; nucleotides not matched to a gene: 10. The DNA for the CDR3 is TGCAGTTCCCCGGGACTAAGGGGCAATGAGCAGTTCTTC. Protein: CSSPGLRGNEQFF.

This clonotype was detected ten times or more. As DNA, the CDR3 is TGTGCCAGTACCGAGATGACGGGCGGAGGTGAAAAACTGTTTTTT. Translating gives CASTEMTGGGEKLFF. The chain is built from TRBV19 and TRBJ1-4; no clear D gene. This CDR3 has 15 residues. Trimming took off 7 bases at V and 7 bases at J, with 19 bases between the two ends. Germline V gene sequence: CDR1 LNHDA, CDR2 SQIVND (reference sequence).

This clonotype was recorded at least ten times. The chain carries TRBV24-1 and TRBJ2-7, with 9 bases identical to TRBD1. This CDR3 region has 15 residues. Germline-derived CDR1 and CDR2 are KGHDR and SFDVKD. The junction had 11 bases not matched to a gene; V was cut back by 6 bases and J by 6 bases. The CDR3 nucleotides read TGTGCCACCAGTATAATCGGGACAGGGAAAGGCGAGCAGTACTTC. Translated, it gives CATSIIGTGKGEQYF.